This T cell receptor beta chain was captured by sequencing in a study of identical twins. Each donor (without exception) was a healthy Caucasian. This clonotype was observed many times. No antigen is known for it. Regarding the study as a whole: Zero-insertion analyses could be partly confounded by invariant MAIT and iNKT cells.

V lost 6 bases to trimming and J lost 5 bases, with 12 bases between them. This CDR3 is built from 13 residues. CDR1 is MNHEY, CDR2 SMNVEV, per germline (reference sequence). Each CDR3 protein gets one entry after TCRdb re-called the 5' RACE reads with MiXCR. There are hundreds of thousands of distinct CDR3 sequences in the sample; roughly an eighth occur only once, and around 1.5% lies in the top ten. This sample also appeared in a second study, on yellow fever vaccine responses in identical twins.

Specimen: PBMCs. V usage is TRBV27 and J usage is TRBJ2-3; D remains unclear. The clonotype was recovered from a woman in her late teens or twenties in good health. The CDR3 nucleotides read TGTGCCAGCAGGCTGTCCATGGAAGATACGCAGTATTTT. Translating gives CASRLSMEDTQYF.